The T cell receptor beta chain under discussion was sequenced for a study of vaccination effects on CD4 cells after COVID-19. About the research overall: Participants were given two doses of BNT162b2 or mRNA-1273 vaccine.

Antigen-specific CD4+ T cells expanded by the ViraFEST assay with viral peptide pools were then sequenced. At the end of around 11 days of culture, CD4+ T cells were isolated. The study found no prior SARS-CoV-2 infection in the vaccine recipients, who tested negative for nucleocapsid antibodies. At days 3 and 7, half of the medium was exchanged for IL-2 medium. The protocol was immunoSEQ multiplex PCR, while the TCRdb copy is restricted to in-frame clones and leaves out a portion. The table lists about 71,000 clones, 65% to 85% of them singletons. From germline, CDR1 is SEHNR and CDR2 FQNEAQ (reference sequence). The ends were cut back, 4 bases at V and 5 bases at J, with 14 bases in the middle. This CDR3 has 15 residues. Details on this clone: Its antigen remains unidentified.

The V call is TRBV7-9, the J call TRBJ2-2; D may be TRBD1 or TRBD2 (6 bases each). The sample consisted of CD4+ T cells from PBMCs cultured with HCoV-OC43 spike peptides, taken before COVID-19 vaccination. The subset is: HCoV-OC43 spike overlapping peptide pool stimulation. This TCR came from a human donor who received a COVID-19 vaccine. The CDR3 is CASSWGAGSTGELFF. The CDR3 DNA sequence: TGTGCCAGCAGCTGGGGGGCAGGGTCGACCGGGGAGCTGTTTTTT.